The clone carrying this T cell receptor beta chain was counted many times. Its specificity is unknown. Four subsets defined by CD45RA and CD27 were sorted after CD3, CD4, CD8 and live/dead staining. EMRA cells were CD45RA+CD27-, and effector memory cells CD45RA-CD27-. The V end was cut by 5 bases, the J end by 3 bases, with 11 bases between. CDR3 length: 13 residues. Germline V lookup: CDR1 LNHDA, CDR2 SQIVND (reference sequence). This sample stems from a study of naive and memory T cell subsets. Study results and caveats: Findings for naive and memory subsets could not be checked against ground truth. TCR abundance followed a power law differing between naive and memory subsets.

Two oligonucleotides, mixed equimolar, formed the beta constant-region primer covering TRBC1 and TRBC2. MiXCR was run by TCRdb on the UMI-ligation and nested PCR reads, yielding one entry per CDR3 protein. This table has roughly 40,000 distinct CDR3 sequences, approximately 12% appearing once. The chain uses TRBV19 and TRBJ2-7; D is uncertain. Sequencing was done on a sample of effector memory CD4+ T cells from blood. Documented subset: effector memory, CD45RA- CD27-. The sequence came from a human donor in good health. The CDR3 here is CASSSLHLYEQYF. CDR3 sequence (DNA): TGTGCCAGTAGTTCCCTCCATCTCTACGAGCAGTACTTC.